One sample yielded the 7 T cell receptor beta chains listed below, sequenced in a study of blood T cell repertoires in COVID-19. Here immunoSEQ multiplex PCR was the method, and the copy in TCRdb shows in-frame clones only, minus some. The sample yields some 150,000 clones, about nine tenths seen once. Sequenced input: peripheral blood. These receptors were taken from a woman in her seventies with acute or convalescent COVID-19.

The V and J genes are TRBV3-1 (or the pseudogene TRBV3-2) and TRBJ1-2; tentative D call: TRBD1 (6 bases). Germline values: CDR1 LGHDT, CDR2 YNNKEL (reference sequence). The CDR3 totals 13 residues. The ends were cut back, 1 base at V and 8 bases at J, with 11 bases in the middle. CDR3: CASSQGGGKGYTF. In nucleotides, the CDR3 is TGTGCCAGCAGCCAAGGAGGGGGTAAGGGCTACACCTTC.

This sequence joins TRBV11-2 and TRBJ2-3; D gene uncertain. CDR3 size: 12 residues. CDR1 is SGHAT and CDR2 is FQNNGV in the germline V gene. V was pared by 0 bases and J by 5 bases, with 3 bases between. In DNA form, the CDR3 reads TGTGCCAGCAGCTTAGATAGAGATACGCAGTATTTT. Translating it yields CASSLDRDTQYF.

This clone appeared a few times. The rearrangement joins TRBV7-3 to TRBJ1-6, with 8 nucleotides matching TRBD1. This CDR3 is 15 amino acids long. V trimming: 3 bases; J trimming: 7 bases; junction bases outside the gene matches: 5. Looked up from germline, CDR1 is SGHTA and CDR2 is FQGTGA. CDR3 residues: CASSFQGAMNSPLHF. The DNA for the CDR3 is TGTGCCAGCAGCTTCCAGGGGGCCATGAATTCACCCCTCCACTTT.

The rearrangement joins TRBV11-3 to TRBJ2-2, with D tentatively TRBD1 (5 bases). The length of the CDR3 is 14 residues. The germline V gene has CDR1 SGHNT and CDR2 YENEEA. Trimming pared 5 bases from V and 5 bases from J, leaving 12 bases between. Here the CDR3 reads CASSQGWDTGELFF. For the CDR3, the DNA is TGTGCCAGCAGCCAGGGTTGGGATACCGGGGAGCTGTTTTTT.

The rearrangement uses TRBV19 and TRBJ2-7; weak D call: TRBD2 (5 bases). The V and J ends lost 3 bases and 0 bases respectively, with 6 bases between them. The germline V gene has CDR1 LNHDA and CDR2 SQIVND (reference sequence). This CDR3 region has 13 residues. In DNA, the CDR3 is TGTGCCAGTAGTATCCGGGACTCCTACGAGCAGTACTTC. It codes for CASSIRDSYEQYF.

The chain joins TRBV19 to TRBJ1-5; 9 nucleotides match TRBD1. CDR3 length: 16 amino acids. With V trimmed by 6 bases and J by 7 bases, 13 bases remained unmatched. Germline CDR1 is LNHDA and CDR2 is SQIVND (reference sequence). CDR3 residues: CASRQITGGAGQPQHF. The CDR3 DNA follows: TGTGCCAGTAGGCAGATAACAGGGGGCGCGGGCCAGCCCCAGCATTTT.

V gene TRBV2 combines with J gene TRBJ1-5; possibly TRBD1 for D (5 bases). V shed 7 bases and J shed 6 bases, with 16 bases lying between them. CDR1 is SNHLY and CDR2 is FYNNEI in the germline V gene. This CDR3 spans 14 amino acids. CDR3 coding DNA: TGTGCCAGCACCGTGGGGCAGGTAGGTCAGCCCCAGCATTTT. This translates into CASTVGQVGQPQHF.